A selection of T cell receptor beta chains follows, all from one sample in a study of T cell repertoires in cytomegalovirus infection. TCRdb re-derived calls from the reads in MiXCR, one entry per CDR3 protein. The sample records roughly 730,000 distinct CDR3 sequences, around 35% being singletons. These receptors are not linked to any known antigen. Sequences were derived from cultured PBMCs, sampled from culture after CMV antigen stimulation. The receptors originated from a human donor in good health (CMV status not recorded). Some clones in this sample may be carry-over from other donors' samples. CDR3s include the opening cysteine and the closing phenylalanine or tryptophan. The order of the fields is CDR3 protein, CDR3 DNA, V gene, J gene, clone size, D gene. The D gene is left open where the match is weak. Clone size is not always given. Where it is, it says once, few, many or a class for expanded clones.

CDR3aa: CASSNPPGQGPRQYF; CDR3nt: TGTGCCAGCAGCAACCCTCCGGGACAGGGCCCCAGGCAGTACTTC; v_gene: TRBV5-6; j_gene: TRBJ2-7; abundance: .; d_gene: TRBD1
CDR3aa: CASASPLLKPNEDTQYF; CDR3nt: TGTGCTAGTGCTTCCCCCCTCCTAAAACCCAATGAAGATACGCAGTATTTT; v_gene: TRBV12-5; j_gene: TRBJ2-3; abundance: few; d_gene: .
CDR3aa: CASSPTAAEAFF; CDR3nt: TGTGCCAGCAGTCCAACGGCGGCTGAAGCTTTCTTT; v_gene: TRBV12-3/TRBV12-4; j_gene: TRBJ1-1; abundance: few; d_gene: .
CDR3aa: CASSLWTGSGNTIYF; CDR3nt: TGTGCCAGCAGCTTATGGACAGGGTCTGGAAACACCATATATTTT; v_gene: TRBV7-2; j_gene: TRBJ1-3; abundance: few; d_gene: TRBD1
CDR3aa: CASSLRRPRGGHEQFF; CDR3nt: TGTGCCAGCAGCTTAAGGCGGCCGAGGGGTGGCCATGAGCAGTTCTTC; v_gene: TRBV11-2; j_gene: TRBJ2-1; abundance: .; d_gene: .
CDR3aa: CASSLVASIYGYTF; CDR3nt: TGCGCCAGCAGCTTGGTCGCAAGCATTTATGGCTACACCTTC; v_gene: TRBV5-1; j_gene: TRBJ1-2; abundance: .; d_gene: .
CDR3aa: CASSPTSGGVDEQFF; CDR3nt: TGTGCCAGCAGTCCTACTAGCGGGGGGGTCGATGAGCAGTTCTTC; v_gene: TRBV2; j_gene: TRBJ2-1; abundance: .; d_gene: TRBD2
CDR3aa: CASSYSGTGAVQYF; CDR3nt: TGTGCCAGCAGTTACTCCGGGACAGGGGCCGTCCAGTACTTC; v_gene: TRBV6-2/TRBV6-3; j_gene: TRBJ2-5; abundance: few; d_gene: TRBD1
CDR3aa: CASSSLTSGEETQYF; CDR3nt: TGTGCCAGCAGCTCATTGACTAGCGGGGAAGAGACCCAGTACTTC; v_gene: TRBV12-3/TRBV12-4; j_gene: TRBJ2-5; abundance: .; d_gene: TRBD2
CDR3aa: CASSPGQGALGQPQHF; CDR3nt: TGTGCCAGCTCCCCAGGACAGGGGGCTTTAGGGCAGCCCCAGCATTTT; v_gene: TRBV18; j_gene: TRBJ1-5; abundance: .; d_gene: TRBD1
CDR3aa: CAWSVRRGTGTEAFF; CDR3nt: TGTGCCTGGAGTGTACGGAGGGGAACAGGGACTGAAGCTTTCTTT; v_gene: TRBV30; j_gene: TRBJ1-1; abundance: .; d_gene: .
CDR3aa: CSAASGNEQYF; CDR3nt: TGCAGTGCTGCCAGCGGCAACGAGCAGTACTTC; v_gene: TRBV20-1; j_gene: TRBJ2-7; abundance: many; d_gene: .
CDR3aa: CASSPSTVYNEQFF; CDR3nt: TGTGCCAGCAGTCCCTCGACAGTTTACAATGAGCAGTTCTTC; v_gene: TRBV28; j_gene: TRBJ2-1; abundance: .; d_gene: .
CDR3aa: CASSLRPGRMSGNTIYF; CDR3nt: TGTGCCAGCAGCTTACGCCCAGGGAGAATGTCTGGAAACACCATATATTTT; v_gene: TRBV11-2; j_gene: TRBJ1-3; abundance: .; d_gene: .
CDR3aa: CASSFYPTQYF; CDR3nt: TGTGCCAGCAGTTTCTACCCGACCCAGTACTTC; v_gene: TRBV7-2; j_gene: TRBJ2-5; abundance: .; d_gene: .
CDR3aa: CASFGGDSNQPQHF; CDR3nt: TGTGCCAGCTTTGGGGGGGATAGCAATCAGCCCCAGCATTTT; v_gene: TRBV7-9; j_gene: TRBJ1-5; abundance: few; d_gene: .
CDR3aa: CASSREVGAATDTQYF; CDR3nt: TGTGCCAGCTCACGGGAAGTGGGAGCCGCCACAGATACGCAGTATTTT; v_gene: TRBV18; j_gene: TRBJ2-3; abundance: .; d_gene: .
CDR3aa: CATSPRGNPNTGELFF; CDR3nt: TGTGCCACCTCACCTAGAGGGAACCCGAACACCGGGGAGCTGTTTTTT; v_gene: TRBV7-9; j_gene: TRBJ2-2; abundance: .; d_gene: .
CDR3aa: CASSRRDRGYGYTF; CDR3nt: TGTGCCAGCAGTCGCCGGGACAGGGGGTATGGCTACACCTTC; v_gene: TRBV6-5; j_gene: TRBJ1-2; abundance: .; d_gene: TRBD1
CDR3aa: CASSIGTGGNEKLFF; CDR3nt: TGTGCCAGTAGTATTGGGACAGGGGGTAATGAAAAACTGTTTTTT; v_gene: TRBV19; j_gene: TRBJ1-4; abundance: once; d_gene: TRBD1
CDR3aa: CASRTAGQRHSPLHF; CDR3nt: TGTGCCAGCAGGACGGCGGGACAGCGGCATTCACCCCTCCACTTT; v_gene: TRBV6-2/TRBV6-3; j_gene: TRBJ1-6; abundance: .; d_gene: TRBD1
CDR3aa: CASSLVSSWEYGYTF; CDR3nt: TGTGCCAGCAGCTTAGTTAGCTCCTGGGAATATGGCTACACCTTC; v_gene: TRBV7-8; j_gene: TRBJ1-2; abundance: .; d_gene: .
CDR3aa: CASSTSGYSYEQYF; CDR3nt: TGTGCCAGCAGCACTAGCGGGTATTCCTACGAGCAGTACTTC; v_gene: TRBV3-1; j_gene: TRBJ2-7; abundance: .; d_gene: TRBD2
CDR3aa: CASRWGVEAFF; CDR3nt: TGTGCCAGCCGTTGGGGAGTTGAGGCTTTCTTT; v_gene: TRBV6-2/TRBV6-3; j_gene: TRBJ1-1; abundance: .; d_gene: .
CDR3aa: CSARVGGRAHNEQFF; CDR3nt: TGCAGTGCTAGAGTAGGCGGGAGGGCCCACAATGAGCAGTTCTTC; v_gene: TRBV20-1; j_gene: TRBJ2-1; abundance: once; d_gene: TRBD2
CDR3aa: CASSLSVVQETQYF; CDR3nt: TGTGCCAGCAGTTTGAGCGTGGTTCAAGAGACCCAGTACTTC; v_gene: TRBV6-5; j_gene: TRBJ2-5; abundance: .; d_gene: .
CDR3aa: CASRFSGREDTQYF; CDR3nt: TGTGCCAGCAGGTTTAGCGGGAGAGAAGATACGCAGTATTTT; v_gene: TRBV7-6; j_gene: TRBJ2-3; abundance: once; d_gene: TRBD2
CDR3aa: CASSHTGLVRETQYF; CDR3nt: TGTGCCAGCAGCCATACTGGACTAGTTCGGGAGACCCAGTACTTC; v_gene: TRBV7-6; j_gene: TRBJ2-5; abundance: few; d_gene: TRBD2
CDR3aa: CASTTASNEQYF; CDR3nt: TGTGCCAGTACCACAGCCTCCAACGAGCAGTACTTC; v_gene: TRBV27; j_gene: TRBJ2-7; abundance: .; d_gene: .
CDR3aa: CASSEWTGAATEAFF; CDR3nt: TGCGCCAGCAGCGAGTGGACAGGGGCGGCCACTGAAGCTTTCTTT; v_gene: TRBV5-1; j_gene: TRBJ1-1; abundance: .; d_gene: TRBD1
CDR3aa: CASSLQGLDGYTF; CDR3nt: TGTGCCAGCAGTTTACAGGGGTTGGATGGCTACACCTTC; v_gene: TRBV28; j_gene: TRBJ1-2; abundance: once; d_gene: .
CDR3aa: CASSLGNGLVVGNEQYF; CDR3nt: TGTGCCAGCAGCTTGGGAAACGGACTAGTGGTAGGCAACGAGCAGTACTTC; v_gene: TRBV5-4; j_gene: TRBJ2-7; abundance: few; d_gene: TRBD2
CDR3aa: CASSLTGPRDEQYF; CDR3nt: TGTGCCAGCAGCTTAACGGGACCCAGGGACGAGCAGTACTTC; v_gene: TRBV7-6; j_gene: TRBJ2-7; abundance: .; d_gene: .
CDR3aa: CASEPGTDSGANVLTF; CDR3nt: TGTGCCAGCGAACCCGGGACAGACTCTGGGGCCAACGTCCTGACTTTC; v_gene: TRBV28; j_gene: TRBJ2-6; abundance: .; d_gene: TRBD1
CDR3aa: CASSLRRGGGLQEQFF; CDR3nt: TGTGCCAGCAGTTTACGCAGGGGCGGGGGGCTCCAGGAGCAGTTCTTC; v_gene: TRBV28; j_gene: TRBJ2-1; abundance: .; d_gene: TRBD2
CDR3aa: CASSEWGQGANEQFF; CDR3nt: TGTGCCAGCAGTGAATGGGGACAGGGTGCGAATGAGCAGTTCTTC; v_gene: TRBV2; j_gene: TRBJ2-1; abundance: .; d_gene: TRBD1
CDR3aa: CASTPRRGEETQYF; CDR3nt: TGTGCCAGCACTCCCAGACGGGGGGAAGAGACCCAGTACTTC; v_gene: TRBV6-1; j_gene: TRBJ2-5; abundance: .; d_gene: TRBD2
CDR3aa: CASNLGWEMNTEAFF; CDR3nt: TGCGCCAGCAACCTTGGTTGGGAAATGAACACTGAAGCTTTCTTT; v_gene: TRBV5-1; j_gene: TRBJ1-1; abundance: once; d_gene: .
CDR3aa: CASSLVVITGTSYEQYF; CDR3nt: TGTGCCAGCAGCTTAGTAGTAATAACCGGAACGTCCTACGAGCAGTACTTC; v_gene: TRBV7-8; j_gene: TRBJ2-7; abundance: many; d_gene: .
CDR3aa: CASTLGPGNGYTF; CDR3nt: TGTGCCAGCACATTGGGGCCGGGGAATGGCTACACCTTC; v_gene: TRBV7-9; j_gene: TRBJ1-2; abundance: .; d_gene: .